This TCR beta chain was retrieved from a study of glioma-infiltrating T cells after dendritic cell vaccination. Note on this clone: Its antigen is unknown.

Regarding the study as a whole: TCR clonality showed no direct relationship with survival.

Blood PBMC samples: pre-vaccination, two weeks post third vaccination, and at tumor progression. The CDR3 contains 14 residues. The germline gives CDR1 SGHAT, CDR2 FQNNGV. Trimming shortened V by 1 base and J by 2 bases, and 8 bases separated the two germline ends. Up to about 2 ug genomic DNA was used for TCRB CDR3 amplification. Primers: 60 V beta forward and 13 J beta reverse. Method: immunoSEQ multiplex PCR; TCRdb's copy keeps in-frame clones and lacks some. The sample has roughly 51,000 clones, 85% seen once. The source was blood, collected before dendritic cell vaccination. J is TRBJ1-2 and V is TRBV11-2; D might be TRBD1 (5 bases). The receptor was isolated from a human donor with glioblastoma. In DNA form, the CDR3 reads TGTGCCAGCAGCTTAGTTTCAGGGAACTATGGCTACACCTTC. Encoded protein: CASSLVSGNYGYTF.